The 7 T cell receptor beta chains listed next were all sequenced from one sample in a study of radiotherapy plus CTLA-4 blockade in lung cancer. Here immunoSEQ multiplex PCR was the method, and the copy in TCRdb shows in-frame clones only, minus some. This sample carries just over 60,000 clones, about 80% of them seen once, and the ten largest clones take less than 5.5%. Sequenced material: peripheral blood, taken from a patient treated with radiotherapy plus ipilimumab. The receptors here all came from a human donor with non-small cell lung cancer who had a complete response to radiotherapy plus ipilimumab.

The chain carries TRBV27 and TRBJ2-7; D unclear. The CDR3 spans 14 residues. Trimming stripped 0 bases from V and 0 bases from J, with 6 bases between. The V gene's germline CDR1 is MNHEY and CDR2 SMNVEV (reference sequence). CDR3 region: CASSLSGSSYEQYF. The CDR3 DNA follows: TGTGCCAGCAGTTTATCGGGCAGCTCCTACGAGCAGTACTTC.

This clone turned up a few times. The CDR3 sequence: CASRRDPQETQYF. The CDR3 nucleotides are TGTGCCAGCAGACGGGACCCACAAGAGACCCAGTACTTC. This sequence joins TRBV6-5 and TRBJ2-5; D might be TRBD1 or TRBD2, each matching 5 bases. The germline CDR1 and CDR2 sequences are MNHEY and SVGAGI. CDR3 length equals 13 residues. Trimming stripped 6 bases from V and 2 bases from J, with 10 bases between.

The chain links TRBV29-1 to TRBJ1-2, with a possible D match to TRBD1 (6 bases). Germline V gives CDR1 SQVTM, CDR2 ANQGSEA. The ends were cut back, 0 bases at V and 4 bases at J, with 18 bases in the middle. CDR3 length equals 16 residues. CDR3 loop: CSVEDTMEGGAYGYTF. The DNA of the CDR3 is TGCAGCGTTGAAGATACGATGGAAGGGGGAGCCTATGGCTACACCTTC.

J is TRBJ2-3 and V is TRBV5-1; the match to TRBD2 covers 13 bases. The junction had 7 bases not matched to a gene; V was cut back by 0 bases and J by 6 bases. The CDR3 consists of 17 residues. Germline lookup yields CDR1 SGHRS and CDR2 YFSETQ. The CDR3, as DNA: TGCGCCAGCAGCTTGGTTCCGGGGACTAGCGGGACCGATACGCAGTATTTT. The encoded protein is CASSLVPGTSGTDTQYF.

This sequence joins TRBV5-1 and TRBJ2-1; D might be TRBD2 (6 bases). Trimming took 1 base from V and 8 from J, leaving 13 bases between them. CDR1 is SGHRS and CDR2 is YFSETQ in the germline V gene. There are 14 residues in the CDR3. The CDR3 loop reads CASSLMTRLDEQFF. The CDR3 bases are TGCGCCAGCAGCTTGATGACTAGACTCGATGAGCAGTTCTTC.

The rearrangement uses TRBV5-1 and TRBJ2-3; 10 bases match TRBD2. Trimming took 4 bases from V and 0 from J; bases not matched to a gene: 11. Germline V CDR1 and CDR2: SGHRS, YFSETQ. The CDR3 length is 18 residues. The CDR3 DNA is TGCGCCAGCAGCATCGGGACTAGCGCGTCCGCTAGCACAGATACGCAGTATTTT. Its protein is CASSIGTSASASTDTQYF.

The CDR3 protein is CASSLWVLGGEQYF. In DNA, the CDR3 is TGTGCCAGCAGCTTGTGGGTCCTCGGCGGGGAGCAGTACTTC. This sequence joins TRBV5-6 and TRBJ2-7; maybe TRBD2 (5 bases). The germline V gene has CDR1 SGHDT and CDR2 YYEEEE. The CDR3 loop spans 14 amino acids. Trimming pared 1 base from V and 7 bases from J, leaving 15 bases between.